These 9 T cell receptor beta chains came from one sample sequenced in a study of blood T cell repertoires in COVID-19. Generated by immunoSEQ multiplex PCR, the TCRdb table keeps only in-frame clones and is missing some. The table has roughly 80,000 clones, around 80% seen once. Sequencing used peripheral blood. The source of these receptors is a middle-aged man with acute or convalescent COVID-19.

This clone was counted between two and nine times. The chain carries TRBV2 and TRBJ1-1; TRBD1 agrees at 9 bases. The ends lost 4 bases at V and 1 base at J; junction bases unmatched: 10. Germline V lookup: CDR1 SNHLY, CDR2 FYNNEI. This CDR3 region has 17 residues. DNA of the CDR3: TGTGCCAGCAGTGGTGTGTTGGACAGGGGATCGAACACTGAAGCTTTCTTT. This translates into CASSGVLDRGSNTEAFF.

This clone is a singleton in its sample. V gene TRBV10-3 combines with J gene TRBJ2-1, with a possible D match to TRBD2 (5 bases). V was shortened by 0 bases and J by 0 bases, with 9 bases between the two germline ends. Looked up from germline, CDR1 is ENHRY and CDR2 is SYGVKD. The CDR3 has 16 residues. The chain's CDR3 is CAISESAVSSYNEQFF. DNA of the CDR3: TGTGCCATCAGTGAGTCAGCGGTGAGCTCCTACAATGAGCAGTTCTTC.

The chain carries TRBV4-1 and TRBJ2-2, with D possibly being TRBD2 (7 bases). CDR1 and CDR2 from the germline V gene are MGHRA and YSYEKL. Trimming stripped 0 bases from V and 7 bases from J, with 18 bases between. The CDR3 totals 17 residues. The CDR3 DNA sequence: TGCGCCAGCAGCCAAGAGGGGGGGGGCCCCTATAACGGGGAGCTGTTTTTT. It codes for CASSQEGGGPYNGELFF.

Remarks on this clone: At one end the junction does not follow the germline gene, possibly because of a read error. The genes are TRBV7-2 and TRBJ2-7; TRBD2 agrees at 7 bases. Germline assignment: CDR1 SGHTA and CDR2 FQGNSA. The CDR3 has 14 residues. CDR3 in DNA: TGTGCCAGCAGCCCTAGTCCTCCTAGCGGCCACTATACATTC. It specifies CASSPSPPSGHYTF.

V is TRBV27 and J is TRBJ2-7; no clear D. The germline V gene has CDR1 MNHEY and CDR2 SMNVEV (reference sequence). V was cut by 6 bases and J by 6 bases, with 9 bases left in between. This CDR3 contains 11 residues. This CDR3 is CASRHVGEQYF. The DNA of the CDR3 is TGTGCCAGCAGGCATGTCGGCGAGCAGTACTTC.

About this clone: The junction does not match germline at one end; this may be a read error. The rearrangement joins TRBV5-1 to TRBJ2-3, with a weak D call TRBD1 (6 bases). This CDR3 has 14 amino acids. Germline CDR1 SGHRS, CDR2 YFSETQ. The CDR3 loop is CASTLTGLTDTQYF. The CDR3, as DNA: TGCGCCAGCACCTTGACAGGTTTAACAGATACGCAGTATTTT.

The chain uses TRBV6-2 or TRBV6-3 and TRBJ2-7; TRBD2 aligns across 9 bases. J gave up 4 bases and V 6 bases, and 7 bases lay outside the gene matches. The CDR3 contains 14 residues. Germline V gene lookup returns CDR1 MNHEY and CDR2 SVGEGT. The CDR3 protein is CASSRDSGRYEQYF. CDR3 nucleotides: TGTGCCAGCAGCCGAGATAGCGGGAGATACGAGCAGTACTTC.

This clone has a handful of counts. V and J are TRBV2 and TRBJ1-5, with D possibly matching TRBD1 (5 bases). The V gene's germline CDR1 is SNHLY and CDR2 FYNNEI. The CDR3 sequence is 14 residues long. Trimming stripped 4 bases from V and 5 bases from J, with 12 bases between. This CDR3 is CASSGRARDQPQHF. The CDR3 DNA sequence: TGTGCCAGCAGTGGCAGGGCTCGTGATCAGCCCCAGCATTTT.

The V and J genes are TRBV7-9 and TRBJ2-2, with D possibly matching TRBD2 (5 bases). The CDR3 consists of 15 residues. The germline V gene has CDR1 SEHNR and CDR2 FQNEAQ (reference sequence). Trimming removed 2 bases at V and 6 bases at J, with 13 bases between. The CDR3 DNA sequence: TGTGCCAGCAGCTTACCGCGCGGGTACGCCGGGGAGCTGTTTTTT. Translating gives CASSLPRGYAGELFF.